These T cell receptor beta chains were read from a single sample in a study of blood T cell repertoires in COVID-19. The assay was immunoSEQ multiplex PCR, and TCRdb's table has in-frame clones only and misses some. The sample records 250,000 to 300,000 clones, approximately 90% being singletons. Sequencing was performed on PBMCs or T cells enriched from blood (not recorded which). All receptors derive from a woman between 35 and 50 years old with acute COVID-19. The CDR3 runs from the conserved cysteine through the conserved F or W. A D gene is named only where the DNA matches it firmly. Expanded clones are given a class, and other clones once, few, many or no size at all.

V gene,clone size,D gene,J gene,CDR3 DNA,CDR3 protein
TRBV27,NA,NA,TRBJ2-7,TGTGCCAGCAGTTTTTCTACCGGTGCACACGAGCAGTACTTC,CASSFSTGAHEQYF
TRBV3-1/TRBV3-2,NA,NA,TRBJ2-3,TGTGCCAGCAGCCAAGATCCACAGTCAGGGGTGGCTGGAGATACGCAGTATTTT,CASSQDPQSGVAGDTQYF
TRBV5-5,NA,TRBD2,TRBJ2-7,TGTGCCAGCAGCACGGGGGGTGTGAGGGTAGCCGAGCAGTACTTC,CASSTGGVRVAEQYF
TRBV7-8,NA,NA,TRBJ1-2,TGTGCCAGCAGCTCCCCCCAGCAGGGAACCTATGGCTACACCTTC,CASSSPQQGTYGYTF
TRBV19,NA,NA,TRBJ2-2,TGTGCCAGTAGTATAGGCCTGACTGGCACCGGGGAGCTGTTTTTT,CASSIGLTGTGELFF
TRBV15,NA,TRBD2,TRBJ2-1,TGTGCCACCAGCAGAGGACTAGCGGGAGTGAATGAGCAGTTCTTC,CATSRGLAGVNEQFF
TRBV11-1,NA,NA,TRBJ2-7,TGTGCCAGCAGCTCAAACTACGAGCAGTACTTC,CASSSNYEQYF
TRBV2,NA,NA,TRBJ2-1,TGTGCCAGCAGTGTACACGGGGTGTACAATGAGCAGTTCTTC,CASSVHGVYNEQFF
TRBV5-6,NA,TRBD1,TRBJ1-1,TGTGCCAGCAGCGCCCTCGGGGACAGCAACACTGAAGCTTTCTTT,CASSALGDSNTEAFF
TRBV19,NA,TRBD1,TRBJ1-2,TGTGCCAGTAGTCCGGGACAGGGGCGAGTTAACTATGGCTACACCTTC,CASSPGQGRVNYGYTF
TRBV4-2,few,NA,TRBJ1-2,TGTGCCAGCAGCCAACGCAGGGTAACCGCTAACTATGGCTACACCTTC,CASSQRRVTANYGYTF
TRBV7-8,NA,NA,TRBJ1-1,TGTGCCAGCAGCCTTCGAGATAACACTGAAGCTTTCTTT,CASSLRDNTEAFF
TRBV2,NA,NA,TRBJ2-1,TGTGCCAGCAGTGAAGACGGTCGCTACAATGAGCAGTTCTTC,CASSEDGRYNEQFF
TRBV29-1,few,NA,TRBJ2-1,TGCAGCGTTGACTCCGCGGGCGACTCCTACAATGAGCAGTTCTTC,CSVDSAGDSYNEQFF
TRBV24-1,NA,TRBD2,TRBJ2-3,TGTGCCACCAGTGAAAGCGGGAGTCGGGGTACGCAGTATTTT,CATSESGSRGTQYF